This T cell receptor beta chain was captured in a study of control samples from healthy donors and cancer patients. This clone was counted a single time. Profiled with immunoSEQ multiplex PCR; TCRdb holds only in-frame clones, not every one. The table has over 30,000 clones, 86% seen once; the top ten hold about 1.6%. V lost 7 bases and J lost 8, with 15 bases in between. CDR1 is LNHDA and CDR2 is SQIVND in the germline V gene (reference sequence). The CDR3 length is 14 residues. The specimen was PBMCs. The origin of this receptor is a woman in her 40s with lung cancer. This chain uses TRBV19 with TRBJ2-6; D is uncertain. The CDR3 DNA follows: TGTGCCAGTAAAATTTCCACGGAAACCAACGTCCTGACTTTC. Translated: CASKISTETNVLTF.